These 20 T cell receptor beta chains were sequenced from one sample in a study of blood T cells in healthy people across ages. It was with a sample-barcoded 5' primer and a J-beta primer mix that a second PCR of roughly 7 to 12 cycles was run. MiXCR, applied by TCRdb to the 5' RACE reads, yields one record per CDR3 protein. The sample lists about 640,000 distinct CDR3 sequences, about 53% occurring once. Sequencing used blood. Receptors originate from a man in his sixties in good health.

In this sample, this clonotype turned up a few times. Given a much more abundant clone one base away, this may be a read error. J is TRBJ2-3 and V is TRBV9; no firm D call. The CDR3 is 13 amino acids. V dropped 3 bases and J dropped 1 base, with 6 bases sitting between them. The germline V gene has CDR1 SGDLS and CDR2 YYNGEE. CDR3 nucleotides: TGTGCCAGCAGCGCCCCCGGCACAGATACGCAGTATTTT. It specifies CASSAPGTDTQYF.

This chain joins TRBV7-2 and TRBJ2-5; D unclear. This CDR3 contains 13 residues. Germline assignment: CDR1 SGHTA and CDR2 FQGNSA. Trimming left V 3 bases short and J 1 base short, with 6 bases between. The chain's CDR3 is CASSFHVQETQYF. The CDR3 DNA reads TGTGCCAGCAGCTTCCATGTCCAAGAGACCCAGTACTTC.

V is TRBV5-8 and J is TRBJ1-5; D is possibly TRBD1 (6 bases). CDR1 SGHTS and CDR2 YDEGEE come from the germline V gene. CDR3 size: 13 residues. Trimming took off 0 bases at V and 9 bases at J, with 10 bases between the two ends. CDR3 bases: TGTGCCAGCAGCTTGGGGACAGAGCGGCCCCAGCATTTT. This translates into CASSLGTERPQHF.

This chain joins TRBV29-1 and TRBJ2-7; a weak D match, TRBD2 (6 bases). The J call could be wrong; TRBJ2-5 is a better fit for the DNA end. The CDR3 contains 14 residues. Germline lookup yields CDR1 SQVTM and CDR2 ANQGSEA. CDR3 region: CSVERGGLGQTQYF. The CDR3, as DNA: TGCAGCGTTGAACGGGGAGGCCTGGGTCAGACCCAGTACTTC.

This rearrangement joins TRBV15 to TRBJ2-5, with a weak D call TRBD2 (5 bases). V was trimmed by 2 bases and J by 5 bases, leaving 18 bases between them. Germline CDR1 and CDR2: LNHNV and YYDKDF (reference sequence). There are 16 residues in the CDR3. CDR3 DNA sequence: TGTGCCACCAGCAGAAACCCTCAGAGGGTAGGGGAGACCCAGTACTTC. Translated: CATSRNPQRVGETQYF.

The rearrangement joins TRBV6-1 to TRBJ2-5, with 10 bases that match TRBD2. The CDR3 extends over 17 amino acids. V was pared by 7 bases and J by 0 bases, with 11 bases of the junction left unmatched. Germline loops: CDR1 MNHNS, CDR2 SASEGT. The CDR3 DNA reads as TGTGCCAGCACACGGCGGACTAGCGGTCTTTACCAAGAGACCCAGTACTTC. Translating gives CASTRRTSGLYQETQYF.

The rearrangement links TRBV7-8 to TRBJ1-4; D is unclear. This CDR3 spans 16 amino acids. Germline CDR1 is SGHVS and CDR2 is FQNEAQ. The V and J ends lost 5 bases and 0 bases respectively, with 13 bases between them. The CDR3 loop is CASSQRRIATNEKLFF. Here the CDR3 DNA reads TGTGCCAGCAGCCAACGACGGATAGCAACTAATGAAAAACTGTTTTTT.

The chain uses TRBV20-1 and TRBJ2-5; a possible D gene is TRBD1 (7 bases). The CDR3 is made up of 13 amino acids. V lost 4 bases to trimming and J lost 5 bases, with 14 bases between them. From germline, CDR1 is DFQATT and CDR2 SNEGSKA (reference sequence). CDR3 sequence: CSATGGHEETQYF. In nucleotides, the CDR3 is TGCAGTGCTACAGGGGGGCACGAGGAGACCCAGTACTTC.

This CDR3 is CASSKGGGSTPYEQYF. CDR3 sequence (DNA): TGTGCCAGCAGCAAAGGGGGGGGTTCTACCCCCTACGAGCAGTACTTC. This chain uses TRBV21-1 with TRBJ2-7; the table calls TRBD1, which could not be checked here. TRBV21-1 is classified as a pseudogene. CDR3 length equals 16 residues.

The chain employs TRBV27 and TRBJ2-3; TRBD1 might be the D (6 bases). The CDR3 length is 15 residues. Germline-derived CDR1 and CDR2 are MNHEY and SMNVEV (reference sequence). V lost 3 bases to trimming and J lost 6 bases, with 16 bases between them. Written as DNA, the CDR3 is TGTGCCAGCAGTTTGATCACGACAGGAGGCGATACGCAGTATTTT. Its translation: CASSLITTGGDTQYF.

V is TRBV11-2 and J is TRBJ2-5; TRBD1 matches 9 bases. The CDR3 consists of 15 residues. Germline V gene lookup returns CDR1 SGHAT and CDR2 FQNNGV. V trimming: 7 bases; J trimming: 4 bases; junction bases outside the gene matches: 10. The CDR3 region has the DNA TGTGCCAGCACCCGAAACACAGGGGGCCGAGAGACCCAGTACTTC. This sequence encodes CASTRNTGGRETQYF.

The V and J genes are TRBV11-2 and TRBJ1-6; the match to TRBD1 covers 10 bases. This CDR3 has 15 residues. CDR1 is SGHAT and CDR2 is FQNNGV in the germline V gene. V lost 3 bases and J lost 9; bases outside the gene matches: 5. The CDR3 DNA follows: TGTGCCAGCAGCTTCGACAGGGGGCAAGGTTCACCCCTCCACTTT. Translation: CASSFDRGQGSPLHF. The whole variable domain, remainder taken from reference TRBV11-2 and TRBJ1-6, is EAGVAQSPRYKIIEKRQSVAFWCNPISGHATLYWYQQILGQGPKLLIQFQNNGVVDDSQLPKDRFSAERLKGVDSTLKIQPAKLEDSAVYLCASSFDRGQGSPLHFGNGTRLTVT.

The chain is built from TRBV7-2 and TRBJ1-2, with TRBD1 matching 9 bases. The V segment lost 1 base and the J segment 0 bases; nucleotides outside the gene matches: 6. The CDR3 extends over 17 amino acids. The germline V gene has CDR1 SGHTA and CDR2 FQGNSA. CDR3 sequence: CASSLGGQGSSNYGYTF. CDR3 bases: TGTGCCAGCAGCTTAGGTGGACAGGGGTCTTCTAACTATGGCTACACCTTC.

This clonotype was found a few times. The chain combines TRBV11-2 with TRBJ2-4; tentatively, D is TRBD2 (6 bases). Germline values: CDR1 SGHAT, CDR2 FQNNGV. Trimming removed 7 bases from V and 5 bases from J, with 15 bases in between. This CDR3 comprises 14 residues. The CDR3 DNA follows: TGTGCCAGCAACGATGGAGGGGCGGAAAACATTCAGTACTTC. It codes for CASNDGGAENIQYF. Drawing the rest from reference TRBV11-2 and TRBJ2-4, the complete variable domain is EAGVAQSPRYKIIEKRQSVAFWCNPISGHATLYWYQQILGQGPKLLIQFQNNGVVDDSQLPKDRFSAERLKGVDSTLKIQPAKLEDSAVYLCASNDGGAENIQYFGAGTRLSVL.

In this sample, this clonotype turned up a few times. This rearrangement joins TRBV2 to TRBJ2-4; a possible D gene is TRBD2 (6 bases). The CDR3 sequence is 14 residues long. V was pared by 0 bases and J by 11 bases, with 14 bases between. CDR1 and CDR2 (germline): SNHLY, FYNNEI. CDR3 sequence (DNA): TGTGCCAGCAGTGAAGCGGGCGGGGAGTTCCTTCAGTACTTC. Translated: CASSEAGGEFLQYF.

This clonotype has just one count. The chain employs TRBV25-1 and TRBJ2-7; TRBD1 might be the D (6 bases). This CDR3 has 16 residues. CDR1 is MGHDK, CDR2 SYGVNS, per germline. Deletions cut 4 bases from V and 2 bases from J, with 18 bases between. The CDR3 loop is CASSVNPGHSPYEQYF. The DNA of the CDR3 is TGTGCCAGCAGTGTAAATCCGGGACATAGCCCCTACGAGCAGTACTTC.

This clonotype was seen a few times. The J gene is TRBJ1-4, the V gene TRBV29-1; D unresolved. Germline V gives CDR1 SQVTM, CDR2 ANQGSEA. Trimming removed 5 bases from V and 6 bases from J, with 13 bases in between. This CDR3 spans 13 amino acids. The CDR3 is CSVFWSSDEKLFF. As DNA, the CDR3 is TGCAGCGTTTTCTGGAGCTCTGATGAAAAACTGTTTTTT.

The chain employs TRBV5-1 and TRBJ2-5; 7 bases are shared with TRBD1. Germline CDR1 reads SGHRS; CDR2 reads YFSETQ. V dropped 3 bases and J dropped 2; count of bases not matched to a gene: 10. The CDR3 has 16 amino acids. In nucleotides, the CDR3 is TGCGCCAGCAGCTCCCGACAGGGCGGAACTCAAGAGACCCAGTACTTC. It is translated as CASSSRQGGTQETQYF.

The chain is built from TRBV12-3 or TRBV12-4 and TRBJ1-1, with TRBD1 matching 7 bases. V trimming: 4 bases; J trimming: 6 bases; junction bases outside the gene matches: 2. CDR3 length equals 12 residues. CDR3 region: CASSSGQAEAFF. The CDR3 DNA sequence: TGTGCCAGCAGTTCCGGACAGGCTGAAGCTTTCTTT.

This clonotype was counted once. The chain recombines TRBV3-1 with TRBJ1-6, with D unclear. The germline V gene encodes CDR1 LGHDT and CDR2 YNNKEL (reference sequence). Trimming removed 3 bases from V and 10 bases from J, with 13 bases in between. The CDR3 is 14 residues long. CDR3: CASSQGTTSSPLHF. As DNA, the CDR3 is TGTGCCAGCAGCCAGGGAACGACCTCCTCACCCCTCCACTTT.